Listed below are T cell receptor beta chains from one sample, sequenced in a study of vaccination and CD4 T cells after COVID-19. A single record per CDR3 protein comes from TCRdb applying MiXCR to the PCR reads. The table includes about 8,300 distinct CDR3 sequences, roughly 50% detected once. These TCRs are of unknown antigen specificity. Sample: CD4+ T cells from blood, cultured in vitro. The receptors derive from a human donor in good health. The CDR3 runs from the conserved cysteine through the conserved F or W. The D gene is left open where the match is weak. Size is omitted from some rows. Given values are once, few, many or a class for expanded clones.

CDR3 DNA: TGTGCCAGCAGCATGGCCCTTGGGGCGGACACCGGGGAGCTGTTTTTT
CDR3 protein: CASSMALGADTGELFF
D gene: -
V gene: TRBV7-6
clone size: -
J gene: TRBJ2-2

CDR3 DNA: TGTGCCAGCAGTGGGACAGGGTTGGGAGAGACCCAGTACTTC
CDR3 protein: CASSGTGLGETQYF
D gene: TRBD1
V gene: TRBV6-1
clone size: few
J gene: TRBJ2-5

CDR3 DNA: TGTGCCAGCCGTCCCGACAGGAGGTCCCATGAGGCTCGGGGGGGATATAATTCACCCCTCCACTTT
CDR3 protein: CASRPDRRSHEARGGYNSPLHF
D gene: -
V gene: TRBV27
clone size: -
J gene: TRBJ1-6

CDR3 DNA: TGTGCCAGCAGCCCCCCCCGGCAGGCTGGGGCTTTCTTT
CDR3 protein: CASSPPRQAGAFF
D gene: -
V gene: TRBV5-5
clone size: -
J gene: TRBJ1-1

CDR3 DNA: TGTGCCACCAGCAGCTGGCTAGCGGGTGCGTACAATGAGCAGTTCTTC
CDR3 protein: CATSSWLAGAYNEQFF
D gene: TRBD2
V gene: TRBV15
clone size: few
J gene: TRBJ2-1

CDR3 DNA: TGTGCCAGCAGCGGCGGGACAGGGAATGGACAGCCCCAGCATTTT
CDR3 protein: CASSGGTGNGQPQHF
D gene: TRBD1
V gene: TRBV5-4
clone size: -
J gene: TRBJ1-5

CDR3 DNA: TGTGCCATCAGTGAGCCGCAGAGGGACGCGGCTTTCTTT
CDR3 protein: CAISEPQRDAAFF
D gene: -
V gene: TRBV10-3
clone size: few
J gene: TRBJ1-1

CDR3 DNA: TGTGCCAGCAGTGAGGGACAGGGTAACCAGCCCCAGCATTTT
CDR3 protein: CASSEGQGNQPQHF
D gene: TRBD1
V gene: TRBV2
clone size: -
J gene: TRBJ1-5

CDR3 DNA: TGTGCCAGCAGAGCCTCGATGAGGGACTACGAGCAGTACTTC
CDR3 protein: CASRASMRDYEQYF
D gene: -
V gene: TRBV12-3/TRBV12-4
clone size: -
J gene: TRBJ2-7

CDR3 DNA: TGTGCCAGCAGCTCCACAGGGACGGGCACCGGGGAGCTGTTTTTT
CDR3 protein: CASSSTGTGTGELFF
D gene: -
V gene: TRBV7-7
clone size: few
J gene: TRBJ2-2

CDR3 DNA: TGTGCCATCAATTTTAACGGACACCAAGAGACCCAGTACTTC
CDR3 protein: CAINFNGHQETQYF
D gene: -
V gene: TRBV10-3
clone size: few
J gene: TRBJ2-5

CDR3 DNA: TGTGCCAGCAGTAATCTAGCGGGGTACACAGATACGCAGTATTTT
CDR3 protein: CASSNLAGYTDTQYF
D gene: TRBD2
V gene: TRBV6-2/TRBV6-3
clone size: -
J gene: TRBJ2-3

CDR3 DNA: TGCAGTGCTAGGGTAGCGGGAGGAAGAAATGAGCAGTTCTTC
CDR3 protein: CSARVAGGRNEQFF
D gene: TRBD2
V gene: TRBV20-1
clone size: -
J gene: TRBJ2-1

CDR3 DNA: TGCAGTGCTAGCGTCACAACCGACCAAGAGACCCAGTACTTC
CDR3 protein: CSASVTTDQETQYF
D gene: -
V gene: TRBV20-1
clone size: -
J gene: TRBJ2-5

CDR3 DNA: TGTGCCAGTAGTTCGGGTGCCGGGGAGCTGTTTTTT
CDR3 protein: CASSSGAGELFF
D gene: -
V gene: TRBV19
clone size: -
J gene: TRBJ2-2

CDR3 DNA: TGTGCCTGGAGTGTACGGGGCGCAGGTTACTATGGCTACACCTTC
CDR3 protein: CAWSVRGAGYYGYTF
D gene: -
V gene: TRBV30
clone size: once
J gene: TRBJ1-2

CDR3 DNA: TGTGCCAGCTGGGGGCGCGGGGGCAATCAGCCCCAGCATTTT
CDR3 protein: CASWGRGGNQPQHF
D gene: -
V gene: TRBV6-1
clone size: few
J gene: TRBJ1-5

CDR3 DNA: TGTGCCAGCAGTGAACAGGGGGTTGAGCAGTTCTTC
CDR3 protein: CASSEQGVEQFF
D gene: TRBD1
V gene: TRBV7-9
clone size: -
J gene: TRBJ2-1

CDR3 DNA: TGCAGCGCAAGAGAAACAGGGCCAGATACGCAGTATTTT
CDR3 protein: CSARETGPDTQYF
D gene: -
V gene: TRBV29-1
clone size: once
J gene: TRBJ2-3

CDR3 DNA: TGTGCCAGCAGTTTAGCGACGGGCAGCCTAATGCCCCAGCATTTT
CDR3 protein: CASSLATGSLMPQHF
D gene: -
V gene: TRBV12-3/TRBV12-4
clone size: few
J gene: TRBJ1-5

CDR3 DNA: TGTGCCAGTAGTACCAGGGATGGGGATCAGCCCCAGCATTTT
CDR3 protein: CASSTRDGDQPQHF
D gene: -
V gene: TRBV19
clone size: few
J gene: TRBJ1-5

CDR3 DNA: TGTGCCAGCAACAGGGATTCCTCACCCCTCCACTTT
CDR3 protein: CASNRDSSPLHF
D gene: -
V gene: TRBV7-9
clone size: few
J gene: TRBJ1-6

CDR3 DNA: TGTGCCAGCAGGCCGCGGATTGGTGAAGCTTTCTTT
CDR3 protein: CASRPRIGEAFF
D gene: -
V gene: TRBV6-2/TRBV6-3
clone size: -
J gene: TRBJ1-1

CDR3 DNA: TGTGCCAGCAGTGCATCAATGTTGGGCAGGGGATCTAACTATGGCTACACCTTC
CDR3 protein: CASSASMLGRGSNYGYTF
D gene: -
V gene: TRBV6-1
clone size: few
J gene: TRBJ1-2

CDR3 DNA: TGTGCCACCAGTCACCCGACACGAAACACCGGGGAGCTGTTTTTT
CDR3 protein: CATSHPTRNTGELFF
D gene: -
V gene: TRBV24-1
clone size: -
J gene: TRBJ2-2

CDR3 DNA: TGTGCCAGCAGTATAGGACTAGCGGGTGGGCGGGATACGCAGTATTTT
CDR3 protein: CASSIGLAGGRDTQYF
D gene: TRBD2
V gene: TRBV2
clone size: -
J gene: TRBJ2-3